A single sample gave rise to the 31 T cell receptor beta chains below, sequenced in a study of blood T cell repertoires in COVID-19. TCRdb's copy holds only in-frame clones and misses some; the assay was immunoSEQ multiplex PCR. The table records more than 35,000 clones, 89% of them present only once. Source material: peripheral blood. The receptors stem from a human donor in a cohort sampled during active COVID-19.

The chain uses TRBV5-8 and TRBJ1-5, with D perhaps TRBD1 (6 bases). The CDR3 has 15 residues. Germline V CDR1 and CDR2: SGHTS, YDEGEE. Trimming stripped 8 bases from V and 6 bases from J, with 21 bases between. The chain's CDR3 is CASDGGRGFTQPQHF. CDR3 sequence (DNA): TGTGCCAGTGATGGTGGCAGGGGCTTTACTCAGCCCCAGCATTTT.

The V call is TRBV9, the J call TRBJ1-1; unclear D gene. Trimming stripped 2 bases from V and 0 bases from J, with 8 bases between. Germline V lookup: CDR1 SGDLS, CDR2 YYNGEE. The CDR3 spans 14 residues. The CDR3 nucleotides are TGTGCCAGCAGCGTTGTGGCTCTGAACACTGAAGCTTTCTTT. The encoded protein is CASSVVALNTEAFF.

This clone appeared once. The chain is built from TRBV29-1 and TRBJ2-5, with D hard to call. In germline, CDR1 is SQVTM, CDR2 ANQGSEA. The CDR3 extends over 14 amino acids. The V gene lost 1 base and the J gene lost 0 bases, with 9 bases spanning the gap. The CDR3 DNA sequence: TGCAGCGTTGAAGGGCTAGAGAACCAAGAGACCCAGTACTTC. Its translation: CSVEGLENQETQYF.

This rearrangement joins TRBV6-2 or TRBV6-3 to TRBJ2-6; TRBD1 matches at 9 bases. With V trimmed by 4 bases and J by 0 bases, 4 bases remained unmatched. From germline, CDR1 is MNHEY and CDR2 SVGEGT. CDR3 length equals 17 residues. The CDR3 region has the DNA TGTGCCAGCAGTTCCGGGACAGGGTCCTCTGGGGCCAACGTCCTGACTTTC. This gives the protein CASSSGTGSSGANVLTF.

The chain joins TRBV29-1 to TRBJ2-1, with TRBD2 matching 13 bases. The CDR3 contains 14 residues. Germline V lookup: CDR1 SQVTM, CDR2 ANQGSEA. V lost 6 bases, J lost 6 bases, and 5 bases stayed unmatched. In nucleotides, the CDR3 is TGCAGCGTCTTGGGACTAGCGGGGAGCAATGAGCAGTTCTTC. Translated, it gives CSVLGLAGSNEQFF.

The rearrangement links TRBV24-1 to TRBJ1-5, with a possible D match to TRBD1 (5 bases). Germline loops: CDR1 KGHDR, CDR2 SFDVKD. The CDR3 spans 14 residues. V was trimmed by 3 bases and J by 0 bases, leaving 5 bases between them. For the CDR3, the DNA is TGTGCCACCAGTGATGACAGTAGCAATCAGCCCCAGCATTTT. This gives the protein CATSDDSSNQPQHF.

J is TRBJ1-1 and V is TRBV7-9; tentative D call: TRBD1 (6 bases). V lost 1 base and J 4 bases, leaving 13 bases between the germline ends. The V gene's germline CDR1 is SEHNR and CDR2 FQNEAQ (reference sequence). The CDR3 has 15 amino acids. The CDR3 loop reads CASSLGRGGFTEAFF. CDR3 nucleotide sequence: TGTGCCAGCAGCTTAGGGCGAGGGGGATTCACTGAAGCTTTCTTT.

The J gene is TRBJ1-1, the V gene TRBV3-1 (or the pseudogene TRBV3-2), with 10 bases fitting TRBD1. The V gene's germline CDR1 is LGHDT and CDR2 YNNKEL (reference sequence). CDR3 length equals 15 residues. The V gene end was trimmed by 4 bases and the J gene end by 4 bases; junction bases not matched to a gene: 6. DNA of the CDR3: TGTGCCAGCAGCCGCGGGGACAGGGGTTCCACTGAAGCTTTCTTT. Translation: CASSRGDRGSTEAFF.

By share of the sample, this clone is medium-sized. The CDR3 sequence is CSASRQGAGTEAFF. As DNA, the CDR3 is TGCAGTGCTAGTCGGCAGGGGGCTGGAACTGAAGCTTTCTTT. The chain has TRBV20-1 and TRBJ1-1, with 8 bases lining up with TRBD1. Germline loops: CDR1 DFQATT, CDR2 SNEGSKA (reference sequence). V shed 3 bases, J shed 5 bases, and the junction held 8 bases outside the gene matches. This CDR3 comprises 14 residues.

V usage is TRBV7-2 and J usage is TRBJ2-1; D is unclear. Trimming removed 1 base from V and 4 bases from J, with 5 bases in between. CDR3 length: 13 residues. Germline V gene sequence: CDR1 SGHTA, CDR2 FQGNSA. The CDR3 is CASSLDPYNEQFF. The CDR3 DNA reads as TGTGCCAGCAGCTTAGATCCATACAATGAGCAGTTCTTC.

The chain couples TRBV4-2 to TRBJ2-1, with 7 bases fitting TRBD2. Germline V CDR1 and CDR2: LGHNA, YNFKEQ. The CDR3 length is 17 residues. The ends lost 4 bases at V and 0 bases at J; junction bases unmatched: 9. DNA for the CDR3: TGTGCCAGCAGCCCCCGCCTGCGGGAGAGCTCCTACAATGAGCAGTTCTTC. Amino acid sequence: CASSPRLRESSYNEQFF.

The chain links TRBV6-2 or TRBV6-3 to TRBJ1-4; D is possibly TRBD1 (6 bases). This CDR3 has 17 amino acids. Germline V gene data show CDR1 as MNHEY and CDR2 as SVGEGT. Trimming removed 2 bases from V and 4 bases from J, with 17 bases in between. This chain's CDR3 is CASSYGPARGVNEKLFF. As DNA, the CDR3 is TGTGCCAGCAGTTACGGCCCGGCCAGGGGCGTTAATGAAAAACTGTTTTTT.

This sequence joins TRBV19 and TRBJ2-1; 11 nucleotides line up with TRBD2. J lost 7 bases, V lost 7 bases, and 9 bases had no gene match. The CDR3 loop spans 15 amino acids. From germline, CDR1 is LNHDA and CDR2 SQIVND (reference sequence). CDR3 DNA sequence: TGTGCCAGTAACCTTATAGCGGGAGGGTCAAATGAGCAGTTCTTC. This translates into CASNLIAGGSNEQFF.

This clone was counted once. The chain has TRBV6-4 and TRBJ1-4, with D maybe TRBD1 (6 bases). Germline loops: CDR1 MRHNA, CDR2 SNTAGT. The CDR3 length is 19 residues. Trimming took 6 bases from V and 2 from J, leaving 25 bases between them. CDR3 protein: CASRTQGNTDPATNEKLFF. Here the CDR3 DNA reads TGTGCCAGCAGAACACAGGGAAACACGGACCCTGCCACTAATGAAAAACTGTTTTTT.

The V and J genes are TRBV7-2 and TRBJ2-7; no clear D. V lost 1 base, J lost 2 bases, and 3 bases lay in between. The CDR3 loop spans 12 amino acids. Germline CDR1 reads SGHTA; CDR2 reads FQGNSA. The CDR3 loop is CASSLDTYEQYF. The CDR3 DNA reads TGTGCCAGCAGCTTAGACACCTACGAGCAGTACTTC.

J is TRBJ1-2 and V is TRBV5-6; D perhaps matches TRBD1 (5 bases). Per the germline V gene, CDR1 is SGHDT and CDR2 is YYEEEE. Trimming removed 2 bases from V and 7 bases from J, with 15 bases in between. This CDR3 is built from 14 residues. The CDR3 nucleotides read TGTGCCAGCAGCTTAGGGGATCTGGTCTTTGGCTACACCTTC. Translating it yields CASSLGDLVFGYTF.

The chain carries TRBV29-1 and TRBJ2-3; tentatively, D is TRBD2 (6 bases). This CDR3 is built from 16 residues. Germline V lookup: CDR1 SQVTM, CDR2 ANQGSEA. V was clipped by 4 bases and J by 4 bases, with 21 bases between them. The CDR3, as DNA: TGCAGCGTTGGGGGCCTTAGCGGCCCCGCGGCAGATACGCAGTATTTT. Its protein is CSVGGLSGPAADTQYF.

This clone was seen once. This chain links TRBV2 with TRBJ1-5; TRBD1 matches 7 bases. Germline V gives CDR1 SNHLY, CDR2 FYNNEI. This CDR3 is built from 16 residues. With 6 bases clipped from V and 0 bases from J, the junction kept 8 bases outside the gene matches. CDR3 sequence (DNA): TGTGCCAGCAGCCGACAGGGAACGAATAGCAATCAGCCCCAGCATTTT. Translation: CASSRQGTNSNQPQHF. Supplemented by reference TRBV2 and TRBJ1-5, the full variable domain reads EPEVTQTPSHQVTQMGQEVILRCVPISNHLYFYWYRQILGQKVEFLVSFYNNEISEKSEIFDDQFSVERPDGSNFTLKIRSTKLEDSAMYFCASSRQGTNSNQPQHFGDGTRLSIL.

Only one count was recorded for this clone. The V gene is TRBV24-1, the J gene TRBJ2-3; TRBD1 might be the D (6 bases). Germline V gene data show CDR1 as KGHDR and CDR2 as SFDVKD. The CDR3 is made up of 14 amino acids. Trimming took off 4 bases at V and 2 bases at J, with 9 bases between the two ends. CDR3 sequence (DNA): TGTGCCACCAGTGAGAGGGACATCACAGATACGCAGTATTTT. As protein: CATSERDITDTQYF.

This rearrangement joins TRBV11-2 to TRBJ1-1; D may be TRBD1 (5 bases). Trimming removed 6 bases from V and 0 bases from J, with 11 bases in between. The CDR3 is 14 residues long. Looked up from germline, CDR1 is SGHAT and CDR2 is FQNNGV. The CDR3 loop reads CASRLQGMNTEAFF. The CDR3 DNA reads as TGTGCCAGCAGACTCCAGGGCATGAACACTGAAGCTTTCTTT.

This chain uses TRBV6-5 with TRBJ2-5; TRBD2 is a possible D gene (5 bases). The V and J ends lost 10 bases and 2 bases respectively, with 11 bases between them. The CDR3 consists of 12 residues. Germline lookup yields CDR1 MNHEY and CDR2 SVGAGI. The CDR3 DNA reads TGTGCCACCGGACTGATTCAAGAGACCCAGTACTTC. This sequence encodes CATGLIQETQYF.

The V gene is TRBV2, the J gene TRBJ2-1, with 10 positions matching TRBD2. The V gene end was trimmed by 8 bases and the J gene end by 0 bases; junction bases not matched to a gene: 19. CDR1 is SNHLY, CDR2 FYNNEI, per germline. The length of the CDR3 is 20 residues. The CDR3 DNA sequence: TGTGCCAGCTCCCCCCCGAGAGGGCTAGCGGGGGACCCCTCCTACAATGAGCAGTTCTTC. It codes for CASSPPRGLAGDPSYNEQFF.

The chain links TRBV4-3 to TRBJ1-6, with 8 nucleotides matching TRBD1. This CDR3 is 15 amino acids long. Germline values: CDR1 LGHNA, CDR2 YSLEER. The junction had 8 bases not matched to a gene; V was cut back by 0 bases and J by 13 bases. This CDR3 is CASSQDRTGSRPLHF. In DNA form, the CDR3 reads TGCGCCAGCAGCCAAGATAGGACAGGGTCGCGGCCCCTCCACTTT.

The rearrangement joins TRBV11-2 to TRBJ2-7; the match to TRBD2 covers 8 bases. CDR1 and CDR2 (germline): SGHAT, FQNNGV. The CDR3 totals 14 residues. With 4 bases clipped from V and 3 bases from J, the junction kept 5 bases outside the gene matches. The CDR3 DNA follows: TGTGCCAGCAGCTCATTGGGACTAGACTACGAGCAGTACTTC. This encodes CASSSLGLDYEQYF.

This chain uses TRBV5-1 with TRBJ2-1, with D perhaps matching TRBD2 (6 bases). Germline V gene data show CDR1 as SGHRS and CDR2 as YFSETQ. V was clipped by 0 bases and J by 8 bases, with 12 bases between them. This CDR3 spans 14 amino acids. CDR3 DNA sequence: TGCGCCAGCAGCTTGGCTCGGACTAACGATGAGCAGTTCTTC. The encoded protein is CASSLARTNDEQFF.

The chain links TRBV3-1 (or the pseudogene TRBV3-2) to TRBJ2-3; TRBD2 agrees at 7 bases. The CDR3 has 13 residues. Germline CDR1 reads LGHDT; CDR2 reads YNNKEL (reference sequence). The V and J ends lost 4 bases and 8 bases, in that order; junction bases with no gene match: 6. The DNA of the CDR3 is TGTGCCAGCAGCCTAAGAGCGGGGACTACGCAGTATTTT. It specifies CASSLRAGTTQYF.

The chain is built from TRBV29-1 and TRBJ2-7; TRBD1 aligns across 9 bases. The germline V gene has CDR1 SQVTM and CDR2 ANQGSEA. CDR3 length equals 14 residues. The J segment lost 1 base and the V segment lost 3 bases, leaving 4 bases of the junction unmatched. This chain's CDR3 is CSVEDRGQSYEQYF. CDR3 nucleotides: TGCAGCGTTGAGGACAGGGGCCAATCCTACGAGCAGTACTTC.

This sequence joins TRBV6-2 or TRBV6-3 and TRBJ1-5; perhaps TRBD1 as D (6 bases). The V gene's germline CDR1 is MNHEY and CDR2 SVGEGT. This CDR3 comprises 14 residues. The V and J ends lost 2 bases and 9 bases respectively, with 14 bases between them. The CDR3 coding sequence is TGTGCCAGCAGTTACGACAGGACTCATCGGCCCCAGCATTTT. Translated: CASSYDRTHRPQHF.

The chain recombines TRBV5-5 with TRBJ1-5; D gene ambiguous. This CDR3 is 16 amino acids long. CDR1 and CDR2 from the germline V gene are SGHKS and YYEKEE (reference sequence). Deletions cut 5 bases from V and 0 bases from J, with 15 bases between. The CDR3 reads CASSRDNSYSNQPQHF. As DNA, the CDR3 is TGTGCCAGCAGTCGTGACAATTCGTATAGCAATCAGCCCCAGCATTTT.

The chain couples TRBV19 to TRBJ2-1; TRBD2 matches 10 bases. Germline V gene sequence: CDR1 LNHDA, CDR2 SQIVND (reference sequence). With V trimmed by 1 base and J by 7 bases, 10 bases remained unmatched. This CDR3 comprises 17 residues. DNA for the CDR3: TGTGCCAGTAGTATAGCCCATCTAGCGGGAGCAGGTAATGAGCAGTTCTTC. It specifies CASSIAHLAGAGNEQFF.

The chain couples TRBV15 to TRBJ2-7; 7 bases are shared with TRBD1. The germline CDR1 and CDR2 sequences are LNHNV and YYDKDF (reference sequence). Trimming cost V 1 base and J 5 bases; bases outside gene matches: 8. The CDR3 is made up of 15 amino acids. Here the CDR3 DNA reads TGTGCCACCAGCAGAGTTGTGACAGGGCCCCACGAGCAGTACTTC. Its translation is CATSRVVTGPHEQYF.